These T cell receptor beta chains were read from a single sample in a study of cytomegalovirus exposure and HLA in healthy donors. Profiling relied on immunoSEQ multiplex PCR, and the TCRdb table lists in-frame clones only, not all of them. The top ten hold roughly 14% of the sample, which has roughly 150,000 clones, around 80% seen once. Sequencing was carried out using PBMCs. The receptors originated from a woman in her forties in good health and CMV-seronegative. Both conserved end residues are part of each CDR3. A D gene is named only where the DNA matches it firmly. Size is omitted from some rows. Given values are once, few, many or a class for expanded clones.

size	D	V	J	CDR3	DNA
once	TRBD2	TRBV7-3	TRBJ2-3	CASSLLGGTKDTQYF	TGTGCCAGCAGCTTACTGGGGGGGACTAAGGATACGCAGTATTTT
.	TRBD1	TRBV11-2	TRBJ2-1	CASSYRDRGYNEQFF	TGTGCCAGCAGCTACCGGGACAGGGGGTACAATGAGCAGTTCTTC
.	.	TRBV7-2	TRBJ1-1	CASSQEAQNTEAFF	TGTGCCAGCAGCCAAGAGGCTCAGAACACTGAAGCTTTCTTT
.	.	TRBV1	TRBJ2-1	CTSSQAPGLAGGVYNEQFF	TGCACCAGCAGCCAAGCCCCGGGACTAGCGGGGGGAGTCTACAATGAGCAGTTCTTC
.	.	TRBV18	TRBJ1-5	CASSRAGPREYQPQHF	TGTGCCAGCTCACGGGCAGGGCCCAGAGAGTATCAGCCCCAGCATTTT
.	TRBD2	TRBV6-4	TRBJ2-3	CASKQRGDTDTQYF	TGTGCCAGCAAACAGCGGGGGGACACAGATACGCAGTATTTT
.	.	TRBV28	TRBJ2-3	CASSSGGTDTQYF	TGTGCCAGCAGTTCCGGGGGCACAGATACGCAGTATTTT
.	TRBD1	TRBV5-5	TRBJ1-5	CASSIILDRADQPQHF	TGTGCCAGCAGCATAATTTTAGACAGGGCGGATCAGCCCCAGCATTTT
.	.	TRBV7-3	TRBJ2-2	CASRMNGGTNTGELFF	TGTGCCAGCAGAATGAACGGCGGGACGAACACCGGGGAGCTGTTTTTT
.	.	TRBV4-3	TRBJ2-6	CASSQETAQPGANGLTF	TGCGCCAGCAGCCAAGAGACTGCGCAGCCTGGGGCCAACGGCCTGACTTTC
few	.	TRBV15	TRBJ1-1	CATSRDGGMNTEAFF	TGTGCCACCAGCAGAGACGGGGGAATGAACACTGAAGCTTTCTTT
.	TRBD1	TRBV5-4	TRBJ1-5	CASSLKGADAQHF	TGTGCCAGCAGCTTGAAGGGGGCCGATGCACAGCATTTT
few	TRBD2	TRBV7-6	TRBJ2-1	CASSPGTSGRYNEQFF	TGTGCCAGCAGCCCGGGGACTAGCGGGAGATACAATGAGCAGTTCTTC
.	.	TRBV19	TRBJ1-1	CASSMGFMNTEAFF	TGTGCCAGTAGTATGGGCTTCATGAACACTGAAGCTTTCTTT
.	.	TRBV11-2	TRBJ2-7	CASSLTSLLEQYF	TGTGCCAGCAGCTTAACATCCCTCCTCGAGCAGTACTTC
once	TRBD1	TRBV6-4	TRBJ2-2	CASSETGPGELFF	TGTGCCAGCAGTGAGACAGGGCCCGGGGAGCTGTTTTTT
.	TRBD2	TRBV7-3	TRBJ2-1	CASSSVLAGGRNEQFF	TGTGCCAGCAGCTCTGTCCTAGCGGGGGGGCGAAATGAGCAGTTCTTC
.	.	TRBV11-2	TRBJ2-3	CASSLGGLWDTQYF	TGTGCCAGCAGCTTAGGGGGCCTTTGGGATACGCAGTATTTT
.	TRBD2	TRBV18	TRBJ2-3	CASSSTGTSGADTQYF	TGTGCCAGCTCATCTACAGGGACTAGTGGTGCAGATACGCAGTATTTT
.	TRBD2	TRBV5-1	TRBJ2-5	CASSLRLAGGLGETQYF	TGCGCCAGCAGCCTTCGACTAGCGGGAGGGCTGGGGGAGACCCAGTACTTC
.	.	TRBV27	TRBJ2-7	CASSGVGSYEQYF	TGTGCCAGCTCGGGGGTAGGGTCCTACGAGCAGTACTTC
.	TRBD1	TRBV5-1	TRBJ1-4	CASSFGTENEKLFF	TGCGCCAGCAGCTTCGGGACAGAAAATGAAAAACTGTTTTTT
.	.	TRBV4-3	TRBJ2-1	CASSQRRRRDYNEQFF	TGCGCCAGCAGCCAGAGAAGGAGGAGGGACTACAATGAGCAGTTCTTC
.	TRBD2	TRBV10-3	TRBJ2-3	CSSWSGGQITDTQYF	TGTTCCTCCTGGTCGGGGGGGCAGATCACAGATACGCAGTATTTT
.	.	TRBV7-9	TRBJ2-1	CASSLGLDATYNEQFF	TGTGCCAGCAGCTTAGGACTAGACGCCACCTACAATGAGCAGTTCTTC